This T cell receptor (beta chain) was recovered during a study of control samples from healthy donors and cancer patients. The data were produced by immunoSEQ multiplex PCR, yet TCRdb's version contains in-frame clones alone and is incomplete. Of over 200,000 clones in the sample, around 80% were seen once. CDR3 length equals 14 residues. CDR1 SGHRS and CDR2 YFSETQ come from the germline V gene. V shed 0 bases and J shed 4 bases, with 10 bases lying between them. Sequencing used PBMCs. This clonotype originated in a woman aged 55-69 years with lung cancer. V gene TRBV5-1 combines with J gene TRBJ1-1, with D possibly matching TRBD1 (5 bases). The CDR3 sequence: CASSLGQPTTEAFF. The CDR3 DNA reads as TGCGCCAGCAGCTTGGGACAGCCGACCACTGAAGCTTTCTTT.